Listed below are T cell receptor beta chains from one sample, sequenced in a study of neoadjuvant anti-PD-1 for oral cavity cancer. Using immunoSEQ multiplex PCR, the repertoire was profiled, and TCRdb retains in-frame clones only, with some absent. The sample contains roughly 13,000 clones, around 70% of which appear only once. The material sequenced was PBMCs, taken after nivolumab (anti-PD-1) treatment. These receptors came from a person between 35 and 79 years old with oral cavity squamous cell carcinoma. The CDR3 runs from the conserved cysteine through the conserved F or W. A D gene is named only where the DNA matches it firmly. Some rows have no size entry. The others give once, few or many, or a class for an expanded clone.

TRBV13	.	TRBJ2-5	.	CASSLGSQSQETQYF	TGTGCCAGCAGCTTAGGGTCGCAAAGCCAAGAGACCCAGTACTTC
TRBV10-3	.	TRBJ2-3	few	CATKSSEDTQYF	TGTGCCACCAAAAGTTCCGAAGATACGCAGTATTTT
TRBV7-8	.	TRBJ1-5	.	CASGDGESRNQPQHF	TGTGCCAGCGGGGACGGGGAATCTCGCAATCAGCCCCAGCATTTT
TRBV6-6	TRBD1	TRBJ1-2	.	CASRRAGTVFYGYTF	TGTGCCAGCAGAAGAGCCGGGACAGTGTTCTATGGCTACACCTTC
TRBV7-9	TRBD2	TRBJ2-5	.	CASSFGTNQETQYF	TGTGCCAGCAGCTTCGGGACTAACCAAGAGACCCAGTACTTC
TRBV27	.	TRBJ2-5	few	CASTLGETQYF	TGTGCCAGCACCCTGGGGGAGACCCAGTACTTC
TRBV9	.	TRBJ2-1	few	CASSPSGTNNNEQFF	TGTGCCAGCAGCCCTTCCGGGACAAACAACAATGAGCAGTTCTTC
TRBV6-5	TRBD2	TRBJ2-7	.	CASSEREGRYEQYF	TGTGCCAGCAGTGAGCGGGAGGGCCGCTACGAGCAGTACTTC
TRBV4-1	.	TRBJ1-5	.	CASSQDGTARQPQHF	TGCGCCAGCAGCCAAGATGGCACGGCCCGCCAGCCCCAGCATTTT
TRBV30	TRBD2	TRBJ2-2	.	CAWSLAGSVGELFF	TGTGCCTGGAGTTTAGCGGGTTCGGTCGGGGAGCTGTTTTTT
TRBV10-3	TRBD1	TRBJ2-3	.	CAISGRDRVDTQYF	TGTGCCATCAGCGGCCGGGACAGGGTAGATACGCAGTATTTT
TRBV13	.	TRBJ1-3	.	CASSRYSGNTIYF	TGTGCCAGCAGCCGATACTCTGGAAACACCATATATTTT
TRBV4-1	.	TRBJ2-7	.	CASSQKGDYEQYF	TGCGCCAGCAGCCAAAAAGGGGACTACGAGCAGTACTTC
TRBV30	TRBD1	TRBJ1-2	.	CAWSAGTAVYGYTF	TGTGCCTGGAGTGCCGGGACAGCCGTATATGGCTACACCTTC
TRBV29-1	.	TRBJ1-1	.	CSVSPGSVNTEAFF	TGCAGCGTTTCTCCAGGGTCCGTGAACACTGAAGCTTTCTTT
TRBV6-5	TRBD2	TRBJ2-3	.	CATSVGGRALDTQYF	TGTGCCACCTCGGTCGGTGGGAGGGCCCTAGATACGCAGTATTTT
TRBV10-3	TRBD2	TRBJ2-2	.	CATGLVAGELFF	TGTGCCACCGGACTAGTCGCCGGGGAGCTGTTTTTT
TRBV7-2	TRBD2	TRBJ2-7	.	CASSLLAGDYEQYF	TGTGCCAGCAGCTTACTAGCGGGGGACTACGAGCAGTACTTC
TRBV11-2	.	TRBJ1-5	.	CASSPQGTNQPQHF	TGTGCCAGCAGCCCGCAGGGTACCAATCAGCCCCAGCATTTT
TRBV5-4	.	TRBJ2-5	once	CASKSEGRAGQETQYF	TGTGCCAGCAAGAGTGAGGGGCGCGCGGGCCAAGAGACCCAGTACTTC
TRBV5-1	TRBD2	TRBJ2-1	once	CASSPLAGSRGNEQFF	TGCGCCAGCAGCCCACTAGCGGGATCCCGTGGCAATGAGCAGTTCTTC
TRBV7-9	TRBD1	TRBJ2-5	.	CASTRDSEETQYF	TGTGCCAGCACCCGGGACAGCGAAGAGACCCAGTACTTC
TRBV5-6	.	TRBJ1-3	.	CASTGGNTIYF	TGTGCCAGCACCGGAGGAAACACCATATATTTT
TRBV29-1	.	TRBJ2-7	.	CSVEDPRTETYEQYF	TGCAGCGTTGAAGATCCCAGGACAGAAACCTACGAGCAGTACTTC
TRBV5-1	TRBD1	TRBJ2-7	.	CASRGTGGDSYEQYF	TGCGCCAGCAGAGGTACAGGGGGCGATTCCTACGAGCAGTACTTC
TRBV27	TRBD1	TRBJ1-1	.	CASRQGLITEAFF	TGTGCCAGCAGACAGGGGTTGATCACTGAAGCTTTCTTT
TRBV2	TRBD1	TRBJ1-2	few	CASSRTGEGYGYTF	TGTGCCAGCAGCCGGACAGGGGAGGGCTATGGCTACACCTTC
TRBV29-1	.	TRBJ1-2	.	CSGHVANYGYTF	TGCAGCGGGCATGTAGCTAACTATGGCTACACCTTC
TRBV7-9	.	TRBJ2-1	.	CASSSFVLADNEQFF	TGTGCCAGCAGCTCGTTTGTGCTAGCCGACAATGAGCAGTTCTTC
TRBV5-3	.	TRBJ1-3	.	CARSPSEASSGNTIYF	TGTGCCAGAAGCCCAAGTGAGGCTTCGTCTGGAAACACCATATATTTT
TRBV5-1	.	TRBJ2-5	few	CASSLGQGGTETQYF	TGCGCCAGCAGCTTAGGACAGGGAGGGACAGAGACCCAGTACTTC
TRBV27	.	TRBJ2-3	.	CASSAAGTLLADTQYF	TGTGCCAGCAGCGCCGCCGGGACACTTCTCGCCGATACGCAGTATTTT
TRBV6-5	.	TRBJ1-2	few	CASSPGQTIYGYTF	TGTGCCAGCAGTCCAGGACAGACGATCTATGGCTACACCTTC
TRBV10-2	.	TRBJ2-3	once	CASSESGRVTDTQYF	TGCGCCAGCAGTGAGTCAGGCAGGGTGACAGATACGCAGTATTTT
TRBV7-3	.	TRBJ2-2	few	CASSLNSGRGTGELFF	TGTGCCAGCAGCTTAAACTCTGGGCGGGGCACCGGGGAGCTGTTTTTT
TRBV30	TRBD1	TRBJ2-5	.	CAWSPPGQGRETQYF	TGTGCCTGGAGTCCACCCGGACAGGGCAGAGAGACCCAGTACTTC
TRBV19	.	TRBJ1-1	.	CASSTQANTWNTEAFF	TGTGCCAGTAGTACGCAGGCCAATACTTGGAACACTGAAGCTTTCTTT
TRBV19	.	TRBJ2-2	.	CASSIPGELFF	TGTGCCAGTAGTATCCCCGGGGAGCTGTTTTTT
TRBV5-6	TRBD1	TRBJ2-7	.	CASSLATGLPYEQYF	TGTGCCAGCAGCTTGGCGACAGGGTTGCCCTACGAGCAGTACTTC
TRBV7-7	.	TRBJ2-2	.	CASSLEFVGELFF	TGTGCTAGCAGCTTAGAGTTTGTCGGGGAGCTGTTTTTT
TRBV7-9	.	TRBJ2-1	.	CASSLTASYNEQFF	TGTGCCAGCAGCTTAACAGCCTCCTACAATGAGCAGTTCTTC
TRBV7-2	.	TRBJ2-7	.	CASSLGTVGYEQYF	TGTGCCAGCAGCTTGGGGACCGTGGGCTACGAGCAGTACTTC
TRBV14	.	TRBJ2-3	few	CASSQERGWSTDTQYF	TGTGCCAGCAGCCAAGAAAGGGGCTGGAGCACAGATACGCAGTATTTT
TRBV21-1	.	TRBJ2-1	.	CASSSARSSGRSFNEQFF	TGTGCCAGCAGCTCCGCACGGTCTAGCGGGAGAAGTTTCAATGAGCAGTTCTTC
TRBV30	.	TRBJ2-7	.	CAYGTATTYEQYF	TGTGCCTACGGGACTGCTACAACCTACGAGCAGTACTTC
TRBV7-8	TRBD2	TRBJ2-2	once	CASSLGLAGLNTGELFF	TGTGCCAGCAGCTTAGGGCTAGCGGGACTCAACACCGGGGAGCTGTTTTTT
TRBV19	.	TRBJ1-5	few	CASRQQGGPQHF	TGTGCCAGTAGGCAACAGGGCGGGCCCCAGCATTTT
TRBV6-6	.	TRBJ2-1	.	CASSYSRVYNEQFF	TGTGCCAGCAGTTACTCTCGGGTATACAATGAGCAGTTCTTC
TRBV19	TRBD2	TRBJ2-3	.	CASSGLAGVITDTQYF	TGTGCCAGTAGCGGACTAGCGGGAGTTATCACAGATACGCAGTATTTT